This paragraph covers one T cell receptor beta chain sequence. The entry originates in a study of T cell changes during pregnancy in multiple sclerosis. This CDR3 has 14 residues. Germline V gives CDR1 MNHNS, CDR2 SASEGT. Trimming cost V 6 bases and J 4 bases; bases outside gene matches: 7. This table comes from immunoSEQ multiplex PCR, and its TCRdb copy is limited to in-frame clones, with some not included. The data contain roughly 80,000 clones, roughly nine tenths of them seen just once; the ten biggest clones take up under 1.5%. The TCR was taken from a female donor with multiple sclerosis, enrolled in a pregnancy study. The chain recombines TRBV6-1 with TRBJ2-3; 7 bases match TRBD1. Sequenced material: peripheral blood, taken before pregnancy. The CDR3 DNA sequence: TGTGCCAGCAGACTCCTGCAGGGGGCAGATACGCAGTATTTT. Protein: CASRLLQGADTQYF.